The 21 T cell receptor beta chains below come from one sample, sequenced in a study of CD8+CD57+ T cells in acquired aplastic anemia. Using genomic DNA as the template, TCR beta VDJ and CDR3 profiling was carried out. Via MiXCR, TCRdb re-called the reads, giving one row per CDR3 protein. The sample lists approximately 270,000 distinct CDR3 sequences; around 60% were seen once. Source material: sorted CD4+, CD8+, or CD8+CD57+ T cells (not recorded which) from PBMCs. These receptors were taken from a human donor with severe aplastic anemia or a healthy control (not recorded which).

This sequence joins TRBV10-2 and TRBJ1-3; TRBD1 aligns across 9 bases. Losses at the gene ends were 7 bases for V and 3 bases for J; bases not matched to a gene: 4. This CDR3 is 14 amino acids long. The germline CDR1 and CDR2 sequences are WSHSY and SAAADI. The CDR3 sequence is CASTRDRDGNTIYF. CDR3 coding DNA: TGCGCCAGCACTAGGGACAGGGATGGAAACACCATATATTTT.

This clonotype was detected ten times or more. This chain joins TRBV12-3 or TRBV12-4 and TRBJ1-1; 7 bases are shared with TRBD1. Trimming at V came to 7 bases and at J to 2 bases, leaving 16 bases not matched to a gene. The CDR3 length is 17 residues. The CDR3 region is CASTYILRQGRNTEAFF. CDR3 sequence (DNA): TGTGCCAGCACCTATATACTCCGACAGGGAAGAAACACTGAAGCTTTCTTT.

A few counts support this clonotype. The chain recombines TRBV5-6 with TRBJ1-1, with D tentatively TRBD1 (6 bases). V lost 4 bases and J 8 bases, leaving 12 bases between the germline ends. Germline CDR1 SGHDT, CDR2 YYEEEE. The CDR3 has 12 residues. CDR3 loop: CASSTGTLEAFF. The CDR3 coding sequence is TGTGCCAGCAGCACAGGGACTCTGGAAGCTTTCTTT.

The chain uses TRBV19 and TRBJ2-1; D gene uncertain. This CDR3 has 13 amino acids. The V gene lost 0 bases and the J gene lost 10 bases, with 10 bases spanning the gap. Germline CDR1 and CDR2: LNHDA and SQIVND (reference sequence). The CDR3 sequence: CASSIDGEEEQFF. The CDR3 nucleotides are TGTGCCAGTAGTATAGATGGAGAAGAGGAGCAGTTCTTC.

This sequence joins TRBV2 and TRBJ1-6, with 7 positions matching TRBD1. Germline assignment: CDR1 SNHLY and CDR2 FYNNEI. The CDR3 is 14 amino acids. V lost 5 bases, J lost 9 bases, and 7 bases stayed unmatched. CDR3 residues: CASSQQGSGSPLHF. The CDR3 DNA reads TGTGCCAGCAGTCAACAGGGGTCTGGTTCACCCCTCCACTTT.

The chain combines TRBV9 with TRBJ2-7; D is possibly TRBD1 (6 bases). Germline values: CDR1 SGDLS, CDR2 YYNGEE. The CDR3 totals 15 residues. With 4 bases removed from V and 4 bases from J, the gap between germline ends came to 18 bases. CDR3 sequence: CASSPTSTGSYEQYF. CDR3 nucleotides: TGTGCCAGCAGCCCTACATCGACAGGCAGTTACGAGCAGTACTTC. Variable domain in full (rest from reference TRBV9 and TRBJ2-7): DSGVTQTPKHLITATGQRVTLRCSPRSGDLSVYWYQQSLDQGLQFLIQYYNGEERAKGNILERFSAQQFPDLHSELNLSSLELGDSALYFCASSPTSTGSYEQYFGPGTRLTVT.

This clonotype was counted ten times or more. This CDR3 reads CSVDTYGFGNTIYF. CDR3 DNA sequence: TGCAGCGTTGATACCTACGGGTTCGGAAACACCATATATTTT. The chain employs TRBV29-1 and TRBJ1-3, with no clear D. With 3 bases removed from V and 4 bases from J, the gap between germline ends came to 13 bases. The CDR3 loop spans 14 amino acids. Germline lookup yields CDR1 SQVTM and CDR2 ANQGSEA.

The gene calls are TRBV7-9 and TRBJ2-5; D possibly corresponds to TRBD1 (6 bases). Germline V gives CDR1 SEHNR, CDR2 FQNEAQ (reference sequence). V was trimmed by 8 bases and J by 5 bases, leaving 12 bases between them. The CDR3 length is 12 residues. Here the CDR3 DNA reads TGTGCCAGCGGGGGCCCAGGGGAGACCCAGTACTTC. Residues: CASGGPGETQYF.

The chain recombines TRBV20-1 with TRBJ2-7; D is uncertain. V lost 2 bases to trimming and J lost 3 bases, with 11 bases between them. This CDR3 region has 13 residues. CDR1 and CDR2 from the germline V gene are DFQATT and SNEGSKA (reference sequence). CDR3 sequence reads: CSARRAEDYEQYF. In DNA, the CDR3 is TGCAGTGCTAGAAGGGCCGAAGACTACGAGCAGTACTTC.

In this sample, this clonotype turned up a few times. The chain employs TRBV2 and TRBJ2-3, with a weak D call TRBD1 (5 bases). V was shortened by 6 bases and J by 0 bases, with 13 bases between the two germline ends. The germline gives CDR1 SNHLY, CDR2 FYNNEI. This CDR3 comprises 15 residues. This CDR3 reads CASSRQSLSTDTQYF. CDR3 coding DNA: TGTGCCAGCAGCCGACAGTCCCTAAGCACAGATACGCAGTATTTT.

The rearrangement uses TRBV7-6 and TRBJ1-1; possibly TRBD1 for D (6 bases). The CDR3 is made up of 13 amino acids. Trimming removed 1 base from V and 8 bases from J, with 11 bases in between. CDR1 SGHVS and CDR2 FNYEAQ come from the germline V gene. Written as DNA, the CDR3 is TGTGCCAGCAGCTTAGATCCCACAGGGGAAGCTTTCTTT. Translated, it gives CASSLDPTGEAFF.

The chain joins TRBV7-9 to TRBJ2-2, with a tentative D call TRBD2 (6 bases). Germline assignment: CDR1 SEHNR and CDR2 FQNEAQ (reference sequence). With 0 bases removed from V and 6 bases from J, the gap between germline ends came to 11 bases. The CDR3 is 15 residues long. The CDR3 DNA follows: TGTGCCAGCAGCTTAGCGGGGGGTCAGGCCGGGGAGCTGTTTTTT. This encodes CASSLAGGQAGELFF.

This clonotype was counted only a few times. The V and J genes are TRBV7-2 and TRBJ1-5; no firm D call. The germline CDR1 and CDR2 sequences are SGHTA and FQGNSA. V lost 5 bases and J lost 6, with 11 bases in between. The CDR3 runs to 13 residues. For the CDR3, the DNA is TGTGCCAGCAGCCCAAGTGCGGGTCAGCCCCAGCATTTT. It translates to CASSPSAGQPQHF.

The sample holds one count of this clonotype. This sequence joins TRBV20-1 and TRBJ2-7; TRBD1 agrees at 7 bases. Losses at the gene ends were 0 bases for V and 7 bases for J; bases not matched to a gene: 15. The germline V gene has CDR1 DFQATT and CDR2 SNEGSKA (reference sequence). This CDR3 has 16 amino acids. The CDR3 DNA sequence: TGCAGTGCTAGAGACCCACAGGGGCTTCACGCGGATGAGCAGTACTTC. Translated: CSARDPQGLHADEQYF.

In its sample, this clonotype was seen a few times. V usage is TRBV29-1 and J usage is TRBJ2-5; 9 nucleotides match TRBD2. CDR3 length: 16 amino acids. V was clipped by 1 base and J by 5 bases; unmatched bases: 11. Germline CDR1 SQVTM, CDR2 ANQGSEA. The CDR3 sequence: CSVEGARGRAGETQYF. Here the CDR3 DNA reads TGCAGCGTTGAAGGGGCTCGCGGGAGGGCCGGGGAGACCCAGTACTTC.

Many counts were recorded for this clonotype. This chain joins TRBV19 and TRBJ2-1; D uncertain. Germline CDR1 reads LNHDA; CDR2 reads SQIVND (reference sequence). This CDR3 has 13 residues. V lost 3 bases, J lost 15 bases, and 18 bases lay in between. The CDR3 reads CASSMALSGMLFF. CDR3 coding DNA: TGTGCCAGTAGTATGGCCTTATCGGGCATGCTGTTCTTC.

This clonotype was seen at least ten times. The chain combines TRBV7-8 with TRBJ1-3; 7 nucleotides align to TRBD1. Per the germline V gene, CDR1 is SGHVS and CDR2 is FQNEAQ. CDR3 size: 16 residues. V lost 3 bases to trimming and J lost 0 bases; unmatched junction nucleotides: 5. Written as DNA, the CDR3 is TGTGCCAGCAGCTTGACAGGGTCAGGCTCTGGAAACACCATATATTTT. Translation: CASSLTGSGSGNTIYF.

Concerning this clonotype itself: One base away lies a much larger clone, so this may be a sequencing read error. The chain links TRBV28 to TRBJ1-1; perhaps TRBD1 as D (5 bases). Trimming left V 6 bases short and J 3 bases short, with 14 bases between. The CDR3 is 14 residues long. The germline gives CDR1 MDHEN, CDR2 SYDVKM. DNA for the CDR3: TGTGCCAGCAGGGGGGGAGAGTCCTACACTGAAGCTTTCTTT. Translation gives CASRGGESYTEAFF.

The chain is built from TRBV7-9 and TRBJ2-7, with TRBD2 matching 8 bases. J lost 6 bases, V lost 6 bases, and 16 bases had no gene match. Germline lookup yields CDR1 SEHNR and CDR2 FQNEAQ (reference sequence). This CDR3 has 16 amino acids. CDR3 region: CASSPMAGGRNSEQYF. CDR3 in DNA: TGTGCCAGCAGTCCGATGGCGGGGGGCAGAAACTCCGAGCAGTACTTC.

This clonotype has ten or more counts. For the CDR3, the DNA is TGTGCCACCAGTGTAAGGGACTCCTCAGATACGCAGTATTTT. Its protein is CATSVRDSSDTQYF. This chain joins TRBV24-1 and TRBJ2-3; weak D call: TRBD2 (6 bases). The germline V gene has CDR1 KGHDR and CDR2 SFDVKD. The CDR3 has 14 amino acids. Trimming removed 5 bases at V and 4 bases at J, with 12 bases between.

This clonotype was observed at least ten times. The chain combines TRBV2 with TRBJ2-7; D assignment may be TRBD1 or TRBD2 (5 bases each). Germline CDR1 and CDR2: SNHLY and FYNNEI. V gave up 5 bases and J gave up 7 bases, with 15 bases separating them. The CDR3 covers 13 residues. CDR3 sequence (DNA): TGTGCCAGCAGTCCTCTGGGACCATGGGAGCAGTACTTC. Translating it yields CASSPLGPWEQYF.